The rows below give T cell receptor beta chains drawn from one sample of a study of cytomegalovirus exposure and HLA in healthy donors. TCRdb's copy holds only in-frame clones and misses some; the assay was immunoSEQ multiplex PCR. This table has about 120,000 clones, about four fifths appearing once. The material sequenced was PBMCs. The source is a woman aged 18 to 35 in good health and CMV-seronegative. The CDR3 runs from the conserved cysteine through the conserved F or W. The D gene is left open where the match is weak. Clone size is given for some rows only: seen once, a few or many times, or a class if the clone is expanded.

D gene	V gene	clone size	J gene	CDR3 protein	CDR3 DNA
NA	TRBV5-8	NA	TRBJ1-1	CASSLRQLNTEAFF	TGTGCCAGCAGCTTGCGACAGCTGAACACTGAAGCTTTCTTT
TRBD1	TRBV11-2	NA	TRBJ2-3	CASSHLTGESTDTQYF	TGTGCCAGCAGCCACCTTACAGGGGAAAGCACAGATACGCAGTATTTT
TRBD1	TRBV6-1	few	TRBJ1-6	CASREDRVGSPLHF	TGTGCCAGCAGGGAAGACAGGGTCGGATCACCCCTCCACTTT
TRBD2	TRBV6-4	few	TRBJ2-5	CASSGEGRAETQYF	TGTGCCAGCAGTGGGGAGGGGCGAGCAGAGACCCAGTACTTC
NA	TRBV29-1	NA	TRBJ1-1	CSVEGQTNTEAFF	TGCAGCGTTGAAGGACAGACGAACACTGAAGCTTTCTTT
TRBD1	TRBV6-1	NA	TRBJ2-5	CASSEGAGGRETQYF	TGTGCCAGCAGTGAAGGGGCAGGGGGCAGGGAGACCCAGTACTTC
TRBD1	TRBV9	NA	TRBJ1-2	CASSGDRATSNYGYTF	TGTGCCAGCAGCGGGGACAGGGCCACCTCTAACTATGGCTACACCTTC
NA	TRBV28	NA	TRBJ2-7	CASSLWRYEQYF	TGTGCCAGCAGTTTATGGCGCTACGAGCAGTACTTC
TRBD2	TRBV10-3	NA	TRBJ2-5	CASGGNQETQYF	TGTGCCTCGGGGGGTAACCAAGAGACCCAGTACTTC
NA	TRBV7-9	NA	TRBJ1-2	CASSLSRPGSVKDGYTF	TGTGCCAGCAGCTTATCCCGTCCAGGTTCAGTTAAGGATGGCTACACCTTC
TRBD1	TRBV30	few	TRBJ2-7	CAWRRQGAWEQYF	TGTGCCTGGAGAAGACAGGGGGCATGGGAGCAGTACTTC
NA	TRBV6-6	NA	TRBJ2-7	CASRVGDPHEQYF	TGTGCCAGCCGGGTAGGGGATCCCCACGAGCAGTACTTC
TRBD1	TRBV5-6	NA	TRBJ1-6	CASSLAGTGNSPLHF	TGTGCCAGCAGCTTGGCCGGGACAGGTAATTCACCCCTCCACTTT
NA	TRBV9	once	TRBJ2-7	CASSVVADSYEQYF	TGTGCCAGCAGCGTAGTGGCGGACTCCTACGAGCAGTACTTC
NA	TRBV2	NA	TRBJ1-1	CASRVRVGTEAFF	TGTGCCAGCAGGGTCAGGGTAGGTACTGAAGCTTTCTTT
NA	TRBV29-1	NA	TRBJ2-3	CSVGATGLGTDTQYF	TGCAGCGTTGGGGCGACAGGATTAGGCACAGATACGCAGTATTTT
TRBD1	TRBV5-4	NA	TRBJ1-5	CASSLMGQGYDQPQHF	TGTGCCAGCAGCTTGATGGGACAGGGTTATGATCAGCCCCAGCATTTT
NA	TRBV30	NA	TRBJ2-5	CAWSVSQGRETQYF	TGTGCCTGGAGTGTAAGCCAGGGGAGAGAGACCCAGTACTTC
NA	TRBV5-6	few	TRBJ1-2	CASSLAGNYGYTF	TGTGCCAGCAGCTTGGCCGGGAATTATGGCTACACCTTC
NA	TRBV29-1	NA	TRBJ1-1	CSVGAAGGTEAFF	TGCAGCGTTGGGGCGGCGGGAGGAACTGAAGCTTTCTTT
NA	TRBV30	NA	TRBJ2-5	CAWSVRTSKTQYF	TGTGCCTGGAGTGTACGGACAAGCAAGACCCAGTACTTC
TRBD1	TRBV4-1	NA	TRBJ2-7	CASSQAPDRDYEQYF	TGCGCCAGCAGCCAAGCCCCCGACAGGGATTACGAGCAGTACTTC
NA	TRBV27	NA	TRBJ2-1	CASSSSSYNEQFF	TGTGCCAGCAGTTCGAGCTCCTACAATGAGCAGTTCTTC
NA	TRBV5-1	NA	TRBJ1-5	CASRLFISRRVKFYQPQHF	TGCGCCAGCAGATTGTTCATATCGCGCAGGGTGAAATTCTATCAGCCCCAGCATTTT
TRBD1	TRBV5-6	NA	TRBJ1-2	CASRADRGVLFNYGYTF	TGTGCCAGCAGGGCCGACAGGGGTGTGCTCTTTAACTATGGCTACACCTTC
TRBD1	TRBV2	NA	TRBJ2-2	CASTHPGQGKTGELFF	TGTGCCAGCACCCACCCGGGACAGGGGAAAACCGGGGAGCTGTTTTTT
NA	TRBV7-7	NA	TRBJ2-3	CASSLAATSTDTQYF	TGTGCTAGCAGCTTAGCAGCCACTAGCACAGATACGCAGTATTTT
TRBD1	TRBV27	few	TRBJ1-2	CASSRTGDGNYGYTF	TGTGCCAGCAGCAGGACAGGGGATGGCAACTATGGCTACACCTTC
NA	TRBV5-1	NA	TRBJ2-7	CASSDYRDDSYEQYF	TGCGCCAGTTCCGATTACAGGGACGATTCCTACGAGCAGTACTTC
NA	TRBV28	NA	TRBJ1-4	CASSLRTANEKLFF	TGTGCCAGCAGTTTACGGACAGCAAATGAAAAACTGTTTTTT
NA	TRBV7-9	NA	TRBJ1-1	CASSFLLNTEAFF	TGTGCCAGCAGCTTCCTATTGAACACTGAAGCTTTCTTT
TRBD1	TRBV9	NA	TRBJ2-1	CASSPTTGGNEQFF	TGTGCCAGCAGCCCGACGACAGGGGGGAATGAGCAGTTCTTC
NA	TRBV28	once	TRBJ1-5	CASSLAEGRNQPQHF	TGTGCCAGCAGTTTGGCCGAGGGCCGTAATCAGCCCCAGCATTTT
TRBD1	TRBV5-4	once	TRBJ1-1	CASSKLTGQGTTEAFF	TGTGCCAGCAGCAAACTCACGGGACAGGGAACCACTGAAGCTTTCTTT
NA	TRBV11-2	few	TRBJ2-4	CASSFHDSLKNIQYF	TGTGCCAGCAGCTTCCACGACAGCTTGAAAAACATTCAGTACTTC
NA	TRBV2	few	TRBJ2-3	CASREPVSTDTQYF	TGTGCCAGCAGGGAGCCGGTAAGCACAGATACGCAGTATTTT
TRBD1	TRBV11-1	NA	TRBJ1-1	CASSFPGGLTEAFF	TGTGCCAGCAGCTTCCCAGGGGGCCTCACTGAAGCTTTCTTT
NA	TRBV4-1	NA	TRBJ1-1	CASSQLPMEYTEAFF	TGCGCCAGCAGCCAACTCCCCATGGAGTACACTGAAGCTTTCTTT
NA	TRBV6-5	NA	TRBJ2-7	CASSRQVLYEQYF	TGTGCCAGCAGTCGACAGGTACTCTACGAGCAGTACTTC
NA	TRBV11-2	NA	TRBJ2-2	CASSLPGELFF	TGTGCCAGCAGCTTACCAGGGGAGCTGTTTTTT
NA	TRBV6-1	few	TRBJ2-5	CASSVDPRGGETQYF	TGTGCCAGCAGTGTAGATCCTCGGGGTGGAGAGACCCAGTACTTC
NA	TRBV27	NA	TRBJ1-2	CASFDDSYGYTF	TGTGCCAGCTTCGATGACTCCTATGGCTACACCTTC
TRBD1	TRBV2	NA	TRBJ2-6	CASRGQGASGANVLTF	TGTGCCAGCCGGGGACAGGGGGCCTCTGGGGCCAACGTCCTGACTTTC
NA	TRBV15	NA	TRBJ2-5	CATSTEQGVMETQYF	TGTGCCACCAGCACTGAACAGGGCGTTATGGAGACCCAGTACTTC
NA	TRBV29-1	NA	TRBJ1-1	CSVVGRMNTEAFF	TGCAGCGTTGTGGGGCGCATGAACACTGAAGCTTTCTTT
NA	TRBV7-8	NA	TRBJ1-1	CASSSARRERAFF	TGTGCCAGCAGCTCAGCCCGGAGGGAAAGGGCTTTCTTT